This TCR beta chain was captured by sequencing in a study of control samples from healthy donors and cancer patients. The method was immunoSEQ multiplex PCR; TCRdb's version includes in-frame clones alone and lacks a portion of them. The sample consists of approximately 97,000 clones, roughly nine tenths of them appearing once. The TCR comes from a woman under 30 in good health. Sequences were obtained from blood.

CDR3 DNA sequence: TGTGCCAGCTCAGCAGGGGGACGGAGCAATCAGCCCCAGCATTTT. As protein: CASSAGGRSNQPQHF. V gene TRBV18 combines with J gene TRBJ1-5; 7 bases map to TRBD1. The V segment lost 5 bases and the J segment 1 base; nucleotides outside the gene matches: 5. The CDR3 consists of 15 residues. Germline V lookup: CDR1 KGHSH, CDR2 LQKENI.